The T cell receptor (beta chain) described here comes from a study of Graves' ophthalmopathy and Graves' hyperthyroidism. With respect to this clonotype: Its antigen remains unknown.

The CDR3 is made up of 15 amino acids. Germline loops: CDR1 LNHDA, CDR2 SQIVND (reference sequence). Trimming removed 3 bases from V and 0 bases from J; junction bases left unmatched: 3. RNA transcripts served as template for amplifying TCR beta CDR3 sequences. Amplification began with first-round RT-PCR using HTBI primers, then second-round multiplex PCR was performed. TCRdb re-called the multiplex PCR reads through MiXCR, storing one row per CDR3 protein. The sample has 650,000 to 900,000 distinct CDR3 sequences; about 44% are singletons. Study conclusions and caveats: Ophthalmopathy progression was predicted with 65% to 71% sensitivity and roughly 72% specificity.

The receptor's source is an adult man with Graves' ophthalmopathy. Sequenced material: peripheral blood. The V and J genes are TRBV19 and TRBJ2-5; 8 positions agree with TRBD2. The DNA of the CDR3 is TGTGCCAGTAGTATGATAGCGGGGTACCAAGAGACCCAGTACTTC. Protein: CASSMIAGYQETQYF. Looking up the rest from reference TRBV19 and TRBJ2-5 gives the full variable domain: DGGITQSPKYLFRKEGQNVTLSCEQNLNHDAMYWYRQDPGQGLRLIYYSQIVNDFQKGDIAEGYSVSREKKESFPLTVTSAQKNPTAFYLCASSMIAGYQETQYFGPGTRLLVL.